These 32 T cell receptor beta chains were sequenced from one sample in a study of control samples from healthy donors and cancer patients. Method: immunoSEQ multiplex PCR; TCRdb's copy keeps in-frame clones and lacks some. Of around 140,000 clones listed, 80% to 95% are singletons. The specimen was blood. The receptors were gathered from a man aged 18 to 29 in good health.

This chain uses TRBV4-1 with TRBJ2-6, with D perhaps matching TRBD2 (6 bases). V lost 1 base to trimming and J lost 1 base, with 8 bases between them. The CDR3 sequence is 16 residues long. Germline V lookup: CDR1 MGHRA, CDR2 YSYEKL. This CDR3 is CASSQVAGSGANVLTF. The CDR3, as DNA: TGCGCCAGCAGCCAAGTTGCGGGGTCTGGGGCCAACGTCCTGACTTTC.

This chain joins TRBV19 and TRBJ1-1, with D possibly TRBD1 on 5 matching bases. The CDR3 extends over 14 amino acids. The germline V and J ends were trimmed by 1 base and 4 bases, with 10 bases remaining between them. Looked up from germline, CDR1 is LNHDA and CDR2 is SQIVND (reference sequence). CDR3: CASSIVGGATEAFF. Written as DNA, the CDR3 is TGTGCCAGTAGTATAGTCGGAGGGGCCACTGAAGCTTTCTTT.

V and J are TRBV5-1 and TRBJ1-4; D ambiguous. Germline V CDR1 and CDR2: SGHRS, YFSETQ. This CDR3 has 14 residues. V lost 0 bases, J lost 3 bases, and 6 bases lay in between. The CDR3 protein is CASSLDRPNEKLFF. For the CDR3, the DNA is TGCGCCAGCAGCTTGGACAGACCTAATGAAAAACTGTTTTTT.

This clone came up once. The rearrangement uses TRBV30 and TRBJ1-2; TRBD1 aligns across 9 bases. The CDR3 runs to 13 residues. Germline V gives CDR1 GTSNPN, CDR2 SVGIG (reference sequence). Trimming at V came to 5 bases and at J to 8 bases, leaving 9 bases not matched to a gene. In DNA, the CDR3 is TGTGCCTGGGACAACAACAGGGGGCTCGGCTACACCTTC. It is translated as CAWDNNRGLGYTF.

This clone was recorded once. The V call is TRBV2, the J call TRBJ2-3; D ambiguous. Germline loops: CDR1 SNHLY, CDR2 FYNNEI. V was shortened by 3 bases and J by 1 base, with 11 bases between the two germline ends. This CDR3 has 15 residues. For the CDR3, the DNA is TGTGCCAGCAGTGACAGGCAAAGAGGCACAGATACGCAGTATTTT. It is translated as CASSDRQRGTDTQYF.

The chain carries TRBV3-1 (or the pseudogene TRBV3-2) and TRBJ1-1; D gene ambiguous. The CDR3 has 13 residues. Germline loops: CDR1 LGHDT, CDR2 YNNKEL (reference sequence). V gave up 6 bases and J gave up 1 base, with 9 bases separating them. This chain's CDR3 is CASRRAGNTEAFF. The CDR3 nucleotides are TGTGCCAGCAGGCGAGCGGGGAACACTGAAGCTTTCTTT.

The chain is built from TRBV18 and TRBJ2-7, with 11 bases aligning to TRBD2. V was pared by 2 bases and J by 3 bases, with 3 bases of the junction left unmatched. The germline V gene has CDR1 KGHSH and CDR2 LQKENI. This CDR3 has 15 residues. The CDR3 protein is CASSPGTSGYYEQYF. The CDR3 region has the DNA TGTGCCAGCTCACCAGGGACTAGCGGATACTACGAGCAGTACTTC.

The V call is TRBV6-5, the J call TRBJ1-1; TRBD1 agrees at 9 bases. The ends lost 2 bases at V and 0 bases at J; junction bases unmatched: 1. This CDR3 contains 15 residues. Germline lookup yields CDR1 MNHEY and CDR2 SVGAGI. CDR3 region: CASSYGQGLNTEAFF. In DNA, the CDR3 is TGTGCCAGCAGTTACGGACAGGGGTTGAACACTGAAGCTTTCTTT.

Regarding this clone: Other DNA variants within this sample encode the same CDR3. V gene TRBV19 combines with J gene TRBJ1-2; 7 bases match TRBD1. This CDR3 has 13 residues. The ends lost 3 bases at V and 2 bases at J; junction bases unmatched: 0. The V gene's germline CDR1 is LNHDA and CDR2 SQIVND (reference sequence). CDR3: CASSIRGNYGYTF. The CDR3 nucleotides are TGTGCCAGTAGTATCAGGGGGAACTATGGCTACACCTTC.

The V call is TRBV2, the J call TRBJ1-6, with TRBD1 as a possible D gene (5 bases). The CDR3 is made up of 15 amino acids. CDR1 and CDR2 from the germline V gene are SNHLY and FYNNEI. V lost 3 bases to trimming and J lost 6 bases, with 12 bases between them. The CDR3 DNA sequence: TGTGCCAGCAGTGATCCCGGGGGATCTAATTCACCCCTCCACTTT. Translating gives CASSDPGGSNSPLHF.

This chain's CDR3 is CASSQGTGTGPNEQFF. For the CDR3, the DNA is TGTGCCAGCAGCCAAGGTACCGGGACAGGGCCCAATGAGCAGTTCTTC. J is TRBJ2-1 and V is TRBV3-1 (or the pseudogene TRBV3-2); TRBD1 matches 9 bases. J was trimmed by 6 bases and V by 1 base; bases with no gene match: 7. This CDR3 comprises 16 residues. Germline loops: CDR1 LGHDT, CDR2 YNNKEL (reference sequence).

V gene TRBV27 combines with J gene TRBJ2-1; D may be TRBD1 (6 bases). The germline gives CDR1 MNHEY, CDR2 SMNVEV (reference sequence). The CDR3 contains 13 residues. Between the trimmed V and J ends, which lost 6 bases and 7 bases, there was a span of 13 bases. The CDR3: CASSAQGLNEQFF. The CDR3 nucleotides read TGTGCCAGCAGCGCCCAGGGGTTAAATGAGCAGTTCTTC.

This chain connects TRBV18 to TRBJ2-7; TRBD1 agrees at 7 bases. CDR1 KGHSH and CDR2 LQKENI come from the germline V gene. Germline trimming cut 3 bases from V and 3 bases from J; bases unmatched to any gene: 5. CDR3 length equals 14 residues. The CDR3 nucleotides are TGTGCCAGCTCACCGGGGACAGTACACTACGAGCAGTACTTC. Protein product: CASSPGTVHYEQYF.

This clone was found once. The chain recombines TRBV4-1 with TRBJ2-5, with 9 bases matching TRBD2. CDR1 MGHRA and CDR2 YSYEKL come from the germline V gene. J gave up 2 bases and V 2 bases, and 3 bases lay outside the gene matches. The CDR3 has 15 residues. The CDR3 spells CASSQSSGGQETQYF. CDR3 DNA: TGCGCCAGCAGCCAATCGAGCGGGGGGCAAGAGACCCAGTACTTC.

V gene TRBV2 combines with J gene TRBJ2-7; weak D call: TRBD2 (5 bases). CDR3 length equals 15 residues. V shed 7 bases and J shed 4 bases, with 20 bases lying between them. Germline V CDR1 and CDR2: SNHLY, FYNNEI. CDR3 region: CASKAGLGTTYEQYF. The CDR3 DNA reads TGTGCCAGCAAGGCGGGTCTAGGCACAACTTACGAGCAGTACTTC.

In its sample, this clone was seen once. The genes are TRBV10-3 and TRBJ1-5; 12 nucleotides align to TRBD1. The V segment lost 0 bases and the J segment 5 bases; nucleotides outside the gene matches: 8. The CDR3 spans 18 residues. The germline V gene has CDR1 ENHRY and CDR2 SYGVKD. DNA of the CDR3: TGTGCCATCAGTGAGTCTAAGACCGGGACAGGGGGCGATCAGCCCCAGCATTTT. It is translated as CAISESKTGTGGDQPQHF.

J is TRBJ2-5 and V is TRBV12-5; no clear D gene. There are 12 residues in the CDR3. Deletions cut 2 bases from V and 5 bases from J, with 6 bases between. Germline assignment: CDR1 LGHNT and CDR2 FRNRAP. DNA of the CDR3: TGTGCTAGTGGTTTGAGTGAGGAGACCCAGTACTTC. This sequence encodes CASGLSEETQYF.

This sequence joins TRBV6-1 and TRBJ2-1; tentatively, D is TRBD1 or TRBD2 (5 bases each). V was trimmed by 3 bases and J by 4 bases, leaving 13 bases between them. Germline V CDR1 and CDR2: MNHNS, SASEGT. The CDR3 extends over 15 amino acids. In DNA, the CDR3 is TGTGCCAGCAGTGAGTTCGGGACGCTTTACAATGAGCAGTTCTTC. Residues: CASSEFGTLYNEQFF.

The chain recombines TRBV5-5 with TRBJ1-2; D might be TRBD1 (6 bases). Germline V lookup: CDR1 SGHKS, CDR2 YYEKEE (reference sequence). The CDR3 loop spans 14 amino acids. V was shortened by 0 bases and J by 1 base, with 7 bases between the two germline ends. The CDR3 DNA reads TGTGCCAGCAGCTTGGCAGGGGTTAACTATGGCTACACCTTC. Its protein is CASSLAGVNYGYTF.

This clone showed up just once. The chain recombines TRBV2 with TRBJ1-1; D unclear. CDR1 is SNHLY and CDR2 is FYNNEI in the germline V gene. Trimming took 9 bases from V and 3 from J, leaving 14 bases between them. CDR3 length: 13 residues. In nucleotides, the CDR3 is TGTGCCAGTACACAATACGGTGACACTGAAGCTTTCTTT. Residues: CASTQYGDTEAFF.

Worth noting for this clone: The identical CDR3 is also encoded by other nucleotide sequences in the sample. The chain joins TRBV7-9 to TRBJ2-7; 9 bases are shared with TRBD1. Germline lookup yields CDR1 SEHNR and CDR2 FQNEAQ (reference sequence). Germline trimming cut 5 bases from V and 6 bases from J; bases unmatched to any gene: 5. The CDR3 has 13 amino acids. CDR3 DNA sequence: TGTGCCAGCAGCCCAGGGGGACAGGGCGAGCAGTACTTC. The encoded protein is CASSPGGQGEQYF.

CDR3 nucleotide sequence: TGTGCCAGCAGCACCGACAGGGGGCGTCTCTCCTATAATTCACCCCTCCACTTT. It yields the protein CASSTDRGRLSYNSPLHF. This chain connects TRBV27 to TRBJ1-6; TRBD1 matches at 10 bases. Germline CDR1 reads MNHEY; CDR2 reads SMNVEV (reference sequence). This CDR3 region has 18 residues. Unmatched junction bases numbered 8, after V lost 6 bases and J lost 0 bases.

The chain employs TRBV7-9 and TRBJ1-1, with a tentative D call TRBD1 (5 bases). Trimming took off 8 bases at V and 2 bases at J, with 15 bases between the two ends. The CDR3 totals 14 residues. The germline V gene has CDR1 SEHNR and CDR2 FQNEAQ (reference sequence). The CDR3 DNA reads as TGTGCCAGCGTCCCCCTGGGGGAAAACACTGAAGCTTTCTTT. Its protein is CASVPLGENTEAFF. Complete variable domain (other parts from reference TRBV7-9 and TRBJ1-1): DTGVSQNPRHKITKRGQNVTFRCDPISEHNRLYWYRQTLGQGPEFLTYFQNEAQLEKSRLLSDRFSAERPKGSFSTLEIQRTEQGDSAMYLCASVPLGENTEAFFGQGTRLTVV.

The chain combines TRBV5-4 with TRBJ1-5; D gene uncertain. The V gene lost 7 bases and the J gene lost 0 bases, with 11 bases spanning the gap. Germline-derived CDR1 and CDR2 are SGHNT and YYREEE (reference sequence). This CDR3 has 14 residues. The CDR3: CASEDQDSNQPQHF. CDR3 nucleotide sequence: TGTGCCAGCGAAGACCAGGATAGCAATCAGCCCCAGCATTTT.

V and J are TRBV6-2 or TRBV6-3 and TRBJ1-4, with a possible D match to TRBD1 (6 bases). Trimming took 4 bases from V and 5 from J, leaving 8 bases between them. The CDR3 runs to 13 residues. Germline V gene sequence: CDR1 MNHEY, CDR2 SVGEGT. This CDR3 is CASSLQGNEKLFF. The CDR3 DNA sequence: TGTGCCAGCAGTTTACAGGGAAATGAAAAACTGTTTTTT.

This chain connects TRBV29-1 to TRBJ1-2, with 11 nucleotides matching TRBD1. V gave up 5 bases and J gave up 6 bases; unmatched junction bases: 5. This CDR3 has 13 amino acids. Germline CDR1 SQVTM, CDR2 ANQGSEA. This chain's CDR3 is CSVRTGGANGYTF. DNA for the CDR3: TGCAGCGTTCGGACAGGGGGCGCGAATGGCTACACCTTC.

The J gene is TRBJ2-2, the V gene TRBV7-9, with a weak D call TRBD1 (5 bases). The CDR3 sequence is 16 residues long. CDR1 and CDR2 from the germline V gene are SEHNR and FQNEAQ (reference sequence). V was shortened by 5 bases and J by 0 bases, with 13 bases between the two germline ends. CDR3 nucleotide sequence: TGTGCCAGCAGCCTCGACAGACCCCCGAACACCGGGGAGCTGTTTTTT. It specifies CASSLDRPPNTGELFF.

The gene calls are TRBV20-1 and TRBJ1-1; no clear D. V was trimmed by 3 bases and J by 8 bases, leaving 13 bases between them. This CDR3 contains 12 residues. Germline CDR1 DFQATT, CDR2 SNEGSKA (reference sequence). The CDR3: CSASRNQNEAFF. The CDR3, as DNA: TGCAGTGCTAGTCGGAACCAAAACGAAGCTTTCTTT.

The chain recombines TRBV6-2 or TRBV6-3 with TRBJ2-3; D gene ambiguous. Germline loops: CDR1 MNHEY, CDR2 SVGEGT. V lost 5 bases to trimming and J lost 0 bases, with 3 bases between them. The CDR3 contains 12 residues. For the CDR3, the DNA is TGTGCCAGCAGTGGGAGCACAGATACGCAGTATTTT. The encoded protein is CASSGSTDTQYF.

This sequence joins TRBV4-1 and TRBJ1-1; the match to TRBD1 covers 8 bases. The length of the CDR3 is 14 residues. V shed 5 bases, J shed 4 bases, and the junction held 6 bases outside the gene matches. Per germline, CDR1 MGHRA and CDR2 YSYEKL. In DNA, the CDR3 is TGCGCCAGCAGCAGGGACAGGCAGAGCACTGAAGCTTTCTTT. Its protein is CASSRDRQSTEAFF.

The rearrangement links TRBV15 to TRBJ1-1; D gene uncertain. Germline values: CDR1 LNHNV, CDR2 YYDKDF (reference sequence). The CDR3 loop spans 16 amino acids. Trimming shortened V by 1 base and J by 4 bases, and 16 bases separated the two germline ends. In DNA form, the CDR3 reads TGTGCCACCAGCAGAGTCCCTTTAAGGTCACGCACTGAAGCTTTCTTT. Translating it yields CATSRVPLRSRTEAFF. Together with reference TRBV15 and TRBJ1-1, the CDR3 gives the full variable domain: DAMVIQNPRYQVTQFGKPVTLSCSQTLNHNVMYWYQQKSSQAPKLLFHYYDKDFNNEADTPDNFQSRRPNTSFCFLDIRSPGLGDTAMYLCATSRVPLRSRTEAFFGQGTRLTVV.

This chain joins TRBV5-1 and TRBJ1-2; D is unresolved. This CDR3 is built from 16 residues. Trimming took 4 bases from V and 3 from J, leaving 19 bases between them. In germline, CDR1 is SGHRS, CDR2 YFSETQ. The CDR3 DNA sequence: TGCGCCAGCAGCGATCACACGACCGGGAGGGACTATGGCTACACCTTC. Protein sequence: CASSDHTTGRDYGYTF. The full variable domain, its missing parts supplied by reference TRBV5-1 and TRBJ1-2, is KAGVTQTPRYLIKTRGQQVTLSCSPISGHRSVSWYQQTPGQGLQFLFEYFSETQRNKGNFPGRFSGRQFSNSRSEMNVSTLELGDSALYLCASSDHTTGRDYGYTFGSGTRLTVV.